The 15 T cell receptor beta chains reported below all come from one sample, sequenced in a study of blood T cell repertoires in COVID-19. The assay was immunoSEQ multiplex PCR, and TCRdb's table has in-frame clones only and misses some. The table includes 350,000 to 450,000 clones, 85% detected once. The sequencing input was peripheral blood. The receptor source for this set is a woman in her late teens or twenties with acute or convalescent COVID-19.

The chain employs TRBV9 and TRBJ2-1, with TRBD1 matching over 10 bases. CDR1 and CDR2 (germline): SGDLS, YYNGEE. The CDR3 is made up of 15 amino acids. V was pared by 3 bases and J by 3 bases, with 3 bases of the junction left unmatched. The CDR3: CASSGGTGDYNEQFF. CDR3 coding DNA: TGTGCCAGCAGCGGCGGGACAGGGGACTACAATGAGCAGTTCTTC.

The genes are TRBV9 and TRBJ1-2; a weak D match, TRBD1 (5 bases). Germline CDR1 and CDR2: SGDLS and YYNGEE. Trimming cost V 3 bases and J 4 bases, with 10 bases left between them. The length of the CDR3 is 13 residues. The DNA for the CDR3 is TGTGCCAGCAGCGGATGGAGGGGCTATGGCTACACCTTC. Residues: CASSGWRGYGYTF.

The J gene is TRBJ1-2, the V gene TRBV11-2, with TRBD1 matching 7 bases. This CDR3 is 14 amino acids long. CDR1 is SGHAT, CDR2 FQNNGV, per germline. Unmatched junction bases numbered 6, after V lost 5 bases and J lost 3 bases. Here the CDR3 DNA reads TGTGCCAGCAGCCGACAGGGCCTCTACTATGGCTACACCTTC. Translating gives CASSRQGLYYGYTF.

The CDR3 DNA reads TGTGCCACCAGCATGGAGGGGGGGTTTACTGGAAACACCATATATTTT. Translated, it gives CATSMEGGFTGNTIYF. V usage is TRBV15 and J usage is TRBJ1-3; tentatively, D is TRBD1 (6 bases). V was shortened by 4 bases and J by 2 bases, with 15 bases between the two germline ends. Germline V gene lookup returns CDR1 LNHNV and CDR2 YYDKDF (reference sequence). The CDR3 extends over 16 amino acids.

The rearrangement links TRBV5-1 to TRBJ1-1, with D perhaps matching TRBD1 (6 bases). Deletions cut 5 bases from V and 4 bases from J, with 15 bases between. There are 14 residues in the CDR3. Germline CDR1 is SGHRS and CDR2 is YFSETQ. CDR3 nucleotides: TGCGCCAGCAGGACAGGTTGTATAATCACTGAAGCTTTCTTT. As protein: CASRTGCIITEAFF.

The rearrangement joins TRBV30 to TRBJ2-5; D is possibly TRBD2 (7 bases). V shed 3 bases and J shed 1 base, with 9 bases lying between them. CDR1 GTSNPN and CDR2 SVGIG come from the germline V gene (reference sequence). The CDR3 contains 13 residues. The DNA of the CDR3 is TGTGCCTGGAGGCGGGGGCCCCAAGAGACCCAGTACTTC. This translates into CAWRRGPQETQYF.

V is TRBV30 and J is TRBJ1-6; 8 bases align to TRBD1. The CDR3 covers 13 residues. Per germline, CDR1 GTSNPN and CDR2 SVGIG (reference sequence). V gave up 2 bases and J gave up 10 bases; unmatched junction bases: 4. The CDR3 loop is CAWSQGAESPLHF. For the CDR3, the DNA is TGTGCCTGGAGTCAGGGGGCGGAATCACCCCTCCACTTT.

This clone has a single count. The chain uses TRBV4-1 and TRBJ1-5, with TRBD1 matching over 10 bases. This CDR3 has 16 residues. Per germline, CDR1 MGHRA and CDR2 YSYEKL. The junction had 6 bases not matched to a gene; V was cut back by 0 bases and J by 7 bases. The CDR3 nucleotides read TGCGCCAGCAGCCAAGAAGGACAGGGGGTAAGCCAGCCCCAGCATTTT. It translates to CASSQEGQGVSQPQHF.

V and J are TRBV7-2 and TRBJ2-3; D is unresolved. Germline CDR1 reads SGHTA; CDR2 reads FQGNSA. V lost 5 bases and J 6 bases, leaving 9 bases between the germline ends. The CDR3 is made up of 12 amino acids. The CDR3 protein is CASSLMSDTQYF. CDR3 DNA sequence: TGTGCCAGCAGCCTTATGTCTGATACGCAGTATTTT.

The chain combines TRBV3-1 (or the pseudogene TRBV3-2) with TRBJ2-7, with 9 positions matching TRBD2. Germline assignment: CDR1 LGHDT and CDR2 YNNKEL (reference sequence). Trimming cost V 4 bases and J 2 bases; bases outside gene matches: 9. The CDR3 totals 16 residues. DNA for the CDR3: TGTGCCAGCAGCCCCTCAGCGACTAGCGGCACCTACGAGCAGTACTTC. Translated, it gives CASSPSATSGTYEQYF.

As regards this clone: Other DNA sequences in the sample encode the same CDR3. V gene TRBV19 combines with J gene TRBJ1-1; D call uncertain. The V gene lost 3 bases and the J gene lost 1 base, with 6 bases spanning the gap. Germline V CDR1 and CDR2: LNHDA, SQIVND (reference sequence). The CDR3 is made up of 13 amino acids. The CDR3 here is CASSISGNTEAFF. The CDR3 DNA reads TGTGCCAGTAGTATCAGTGGGAACACTGAAGCTTTCTTT.

J is TRBJ2-2 and V is TRBV30; D is possibly TRBD2 (5 bases). CDR1 and CDR2 (germline): GTSNPN, SVGIG (reference sequence). The CDR3 runs 15 residues. V was pared by 7 bases and J by 5 bases, with 20 bases between. In nucleotides, the CDR3 is TGTGCCTACACCCCGGTGGGAGAGAAGACCGGGGAGCTGTTTTTT. This translates into CAYTPVGEKTGELFF.

This clone showed up just a few times. This rearrangement joins TRBV7-2 to TRBJ1-1; a possible D gene is TRBD1 (5 bases). CDR1 is SGHTA and CDR2 is FQGNSA in the germline V gene. The germline V and J ends were trimmed by 5 bases and 1 base, with 8 bases remaining between them. The CDR3 consists of 13 residues. CDR3 in amino acids: CASSRTGNTEAFF. Written as DNA, the CDR3 is TGTGCCAGCAGCCGTACAGGGAACACTGAAGCTTTCTTT.

This clone was recorded only once. CDR3 amino acids: CASSFLGAYSGNTIYF. The CDR3 DNA is TGTGCCAGCAGCTTCCTTGGGGCCTACTCTGGAAACACCATATATTTT. The genes are TRBV11-2 and TRBJ1-3, with D possibly TRBD1 on 5 matching bases. Germline V gene sequence: CDR1 SGHAT, CDR2 FQNNGV. V gave up 3 bases and J gave up 0 bases, with 12 bases separating them. The CDR3 covers 16 residues.

This clone showed up just once. J is TRBJ1-2 and V is TRBV6-5; D possibly corresponds to TRBD1 (6 bases). V was shortened by 7 bases and J by 7 bases, with 16 bases between the two germline ends. This CDR3 has 13 amino acids. The germline gives CDR1 MNHEY, CDR2 SVGAGI. DNA for the CDR3: TGTGCCAGCACGGGCCAGGGGATGGGTGGCTACACCTTC. This gives the protein CASTGQGMGGYTF.